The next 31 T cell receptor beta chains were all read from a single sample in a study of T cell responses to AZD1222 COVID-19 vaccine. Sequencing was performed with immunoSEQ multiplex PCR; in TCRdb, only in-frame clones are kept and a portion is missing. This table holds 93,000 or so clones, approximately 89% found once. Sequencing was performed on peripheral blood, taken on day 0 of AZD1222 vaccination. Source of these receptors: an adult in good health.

The CDR3, as DNA: TGCGCCAGCAGTGAGTCCGGGACAGGGCACGGGGAGCTGTTTTTT. Translation gives CASSESGTGHGELFF. V usage is TRBV10-1 and J usage is TRBJ2-2, with 9 bases lining up with TRBD1. The CDR3 sequence is 15 residues long. Germline V gives CDR1 WNHNN, CDR2 SYGVQD (reference sequence). Trimming cost V 0 bases and J 7 bases; bases outside gene matches: 3.

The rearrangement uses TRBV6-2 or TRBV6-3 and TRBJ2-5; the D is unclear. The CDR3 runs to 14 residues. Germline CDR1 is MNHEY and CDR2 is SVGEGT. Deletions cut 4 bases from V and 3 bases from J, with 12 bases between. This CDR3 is CASSWGGTKETQYF. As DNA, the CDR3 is TGTGCCAGCAGTTGGGGTGGTACCAAAGAGACCCAGTACTTC.

The CDR3 sequence is CSASTADYQPQHF. CDR3 coding DNA: TGCAGTGCTAGTACTGCGGATTATCAGCCCCAGCATTTT. The chain couples TRBV20-1 to TRBJ1-5; D gene unclear. CDR1 is DFQATT and CDR2 is SNEGSKA in the germline V gene (reference sequence). The V and J ends lost 3 bases and 5 bases respectively, with 11 bases between them. CDR3 size: 13 residues.

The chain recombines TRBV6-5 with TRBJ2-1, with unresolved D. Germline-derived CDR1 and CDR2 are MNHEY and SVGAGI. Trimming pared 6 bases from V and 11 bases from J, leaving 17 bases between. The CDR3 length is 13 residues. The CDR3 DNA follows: TGTGCCAGCAGAGAGACCCGCCAGGAACAGCAGTTCTTC. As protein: CASRETRQEQQFF.

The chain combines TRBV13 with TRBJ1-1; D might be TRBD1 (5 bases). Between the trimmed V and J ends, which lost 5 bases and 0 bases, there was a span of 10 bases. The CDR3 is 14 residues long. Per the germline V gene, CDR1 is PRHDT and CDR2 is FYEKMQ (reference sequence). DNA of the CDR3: TGTGCCAGCAGCCTCTGGGGGATGAACACTGAAGCTTTCTTT. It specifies CASSLWGMNTEAFF. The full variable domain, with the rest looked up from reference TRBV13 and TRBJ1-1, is AAGVIQSPRHLIKEKRETATLKCYPIPRHDTVYWYQQGPGQDPQFLISFYEKMQSDKGSIPDRFSAQQFSDYHSELNMSSLELGDSALYFCASSLWGMNTEAFFGQGTRLTVV.

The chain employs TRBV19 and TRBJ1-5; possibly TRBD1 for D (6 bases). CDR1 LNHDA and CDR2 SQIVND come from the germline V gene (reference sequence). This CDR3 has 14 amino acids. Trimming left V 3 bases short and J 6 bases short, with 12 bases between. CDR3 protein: CASSITGSGQPQHF. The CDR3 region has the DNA TGTGCCAGTAGTATTACAGGGTCGGGTCAGCCCCAGCATTTT. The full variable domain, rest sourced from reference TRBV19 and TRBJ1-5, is DGGITQSPKYLFRKEGQNVTLSCEQNLNHDAMYWYRQDPGQGLRLIYYSQIVNDFQKGDIAEGYSVSREKKESFPLTVTSAQKNPTAFYLCASSITGSGQPQHFGDGTRLSIL.

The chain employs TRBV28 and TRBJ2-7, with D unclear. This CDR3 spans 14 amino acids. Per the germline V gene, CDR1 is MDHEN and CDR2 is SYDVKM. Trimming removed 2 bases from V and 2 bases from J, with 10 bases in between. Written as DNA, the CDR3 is TGTGCCAGCAGTTTAATCTCAGAGACCTACGAGCAGTACTTC. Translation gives CASSLISETYEQYF.

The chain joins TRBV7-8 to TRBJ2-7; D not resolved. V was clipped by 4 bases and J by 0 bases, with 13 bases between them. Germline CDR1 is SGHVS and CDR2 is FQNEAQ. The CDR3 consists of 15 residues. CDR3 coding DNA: TGTGCCAGCAGCTCCGATCTAACCCCCTCCTACGAGCAGTACTTC. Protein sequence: CASSSDLTPSYEQYF.

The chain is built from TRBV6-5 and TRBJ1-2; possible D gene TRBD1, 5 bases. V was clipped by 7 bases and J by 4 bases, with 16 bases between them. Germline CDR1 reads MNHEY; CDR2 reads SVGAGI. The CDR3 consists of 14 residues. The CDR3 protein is CASNSDTRTYGYTF. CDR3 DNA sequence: TGTGCCAGCAACTCGGACACCCGGACCTATGGCTACACCTTC.

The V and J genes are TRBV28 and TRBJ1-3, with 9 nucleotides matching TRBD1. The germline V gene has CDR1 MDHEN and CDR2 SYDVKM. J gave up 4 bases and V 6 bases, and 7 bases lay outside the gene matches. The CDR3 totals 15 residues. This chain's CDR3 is CASRAYRGPGNTIYF. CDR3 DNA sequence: TGTGCCAGCAGGGCCTACAGGGGGCCCGGAAACACCATATATTTT.

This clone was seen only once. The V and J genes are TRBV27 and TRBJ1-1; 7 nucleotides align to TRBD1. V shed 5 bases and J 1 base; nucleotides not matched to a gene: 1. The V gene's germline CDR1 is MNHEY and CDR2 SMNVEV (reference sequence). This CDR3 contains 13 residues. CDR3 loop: CASSGTENTEAFF. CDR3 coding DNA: TGTGCCAGCAGTGGGACAGAGAACACTGAAGCTTTCTTT.

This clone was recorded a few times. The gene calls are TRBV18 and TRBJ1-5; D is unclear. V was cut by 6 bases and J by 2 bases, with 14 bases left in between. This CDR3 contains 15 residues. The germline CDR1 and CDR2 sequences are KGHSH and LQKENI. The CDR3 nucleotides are TGTGCCAGCTCGCCTACCCAGGTGGGCAATCAGCCCCAGCATTTT. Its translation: CASSPTQVGNQPQHF.

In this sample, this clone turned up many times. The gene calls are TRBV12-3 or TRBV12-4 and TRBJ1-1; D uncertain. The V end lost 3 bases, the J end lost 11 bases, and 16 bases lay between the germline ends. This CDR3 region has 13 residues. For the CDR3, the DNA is TGTGCCAGCAGTTTTGACGTGTACAGTTCGGCTTTCTTT. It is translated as CASSFDVYSSAFF.

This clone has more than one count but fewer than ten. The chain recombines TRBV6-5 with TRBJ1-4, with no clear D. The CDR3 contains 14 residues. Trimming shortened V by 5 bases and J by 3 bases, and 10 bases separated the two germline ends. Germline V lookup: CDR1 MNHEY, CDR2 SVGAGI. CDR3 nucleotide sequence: TGTGCCAGCAGTCACATGAAGCCTAATGAAAAACTGTTTTTT. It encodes CASSHMKPNEKLFF.

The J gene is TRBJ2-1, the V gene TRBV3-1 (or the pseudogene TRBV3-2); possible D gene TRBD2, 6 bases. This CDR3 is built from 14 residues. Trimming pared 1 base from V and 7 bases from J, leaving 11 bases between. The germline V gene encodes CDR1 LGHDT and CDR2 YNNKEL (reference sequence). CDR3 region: CASSQGGSGNEQFF. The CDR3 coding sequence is TGTGCCAGCAGCCAAGGCGGTAGCGGTAATGAGCAGTTCTTC.

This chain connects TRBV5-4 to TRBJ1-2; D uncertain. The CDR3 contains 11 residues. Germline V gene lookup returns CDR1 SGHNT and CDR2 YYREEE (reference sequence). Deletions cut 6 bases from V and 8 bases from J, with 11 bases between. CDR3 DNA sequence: TGTGCCAGCACCCGCGGCGGGGGCTACACCTTC. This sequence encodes CASTRGGGYTF. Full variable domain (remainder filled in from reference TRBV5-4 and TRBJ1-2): ETGVTQSPTHLIKTRGQQVTLRCSSQSGHNTVSWYQQALGQGPQFIFQYYREEENGRGNFPPRFSGLQFPNYSSELNVNALELDDSALYLCASTRGGGYTFGSGTRLTVV.

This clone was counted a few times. CDR3 coding DNA: TGTGCCAGCAGACCCGGGACAGAAGGTGTCGAGCAGTACTTC. It yields the protein CASRPGTEGVEQYF. This chain joins TRBV7-9 and TRBJ2-7; TRBD1 agrees at 7 bases. Germline V lookup: CDR1 SEHNR, CDR2 FQNEAQ (reference sequence). The trim removed 6 bases at V and 6 bases at J, leaving 11 bases unmatched. CDR3 size: 14 residues. Full variable domain (missing parts from reference TRBV7-9 and TRBJ2-7): DTGVSQNPRHKITKRGQNVTFRCDPISEHNRLYWYRQTLGQGPEFLTYFQNEAQLEKSRLLSDRFSAERPKGSFSTLEIQRTEQGDSAMYLCASRPGTEGVEQYFGPGTRLTVT.

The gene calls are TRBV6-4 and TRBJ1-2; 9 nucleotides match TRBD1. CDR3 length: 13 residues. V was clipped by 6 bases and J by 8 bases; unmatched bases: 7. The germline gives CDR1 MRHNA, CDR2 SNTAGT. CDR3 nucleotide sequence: TGTGCCAGCAGAGACGGACAGGGGAAAGGCTACACCTTC. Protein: CASRDGQGKGYTF.

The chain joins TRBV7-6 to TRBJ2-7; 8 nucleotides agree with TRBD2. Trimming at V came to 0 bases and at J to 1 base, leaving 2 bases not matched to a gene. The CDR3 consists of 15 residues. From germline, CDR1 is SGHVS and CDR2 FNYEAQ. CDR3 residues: CASSLAASGSYEQYF. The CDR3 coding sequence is TGTGCCAGCAGCTTAGCGGCTAGCGGGTCCTACGAGCAGTACTTC.

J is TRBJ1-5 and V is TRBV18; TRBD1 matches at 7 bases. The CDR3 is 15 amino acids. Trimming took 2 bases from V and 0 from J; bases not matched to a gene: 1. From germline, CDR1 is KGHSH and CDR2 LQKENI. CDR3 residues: CASSPGTASNQPQHF. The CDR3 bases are TGTGCCAGCTCACCAGGGACAGCTAGCAATCAGCCCCAGCATTTT.

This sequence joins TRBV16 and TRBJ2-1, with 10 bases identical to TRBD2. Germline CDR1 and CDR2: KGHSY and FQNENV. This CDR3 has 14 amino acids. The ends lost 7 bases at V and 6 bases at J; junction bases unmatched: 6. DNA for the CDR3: TGTGCCAGCACCCCGGGGACTAGCGTCAATGAGCAGTTCTTC. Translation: CASTPGTSVNEQFF.

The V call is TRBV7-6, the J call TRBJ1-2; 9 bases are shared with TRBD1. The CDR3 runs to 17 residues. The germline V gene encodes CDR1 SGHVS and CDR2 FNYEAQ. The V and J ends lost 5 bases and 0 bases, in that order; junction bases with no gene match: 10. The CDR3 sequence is CASSARQGVYSNYGYTF. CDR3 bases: TGTGCCAGCAGCGCCCGACAGGGGGTATACTCTAACTATGGCTACACCTTC.

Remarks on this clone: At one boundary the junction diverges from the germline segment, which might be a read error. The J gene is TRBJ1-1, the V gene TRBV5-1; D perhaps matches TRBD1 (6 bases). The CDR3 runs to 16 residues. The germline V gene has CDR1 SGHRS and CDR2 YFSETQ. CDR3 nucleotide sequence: TGCGCCAGCAGCTCGACTGGGGGGACACAGAACACTGAGGCTTTCTTT. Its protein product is CASSSTGGTQNTEAFF.

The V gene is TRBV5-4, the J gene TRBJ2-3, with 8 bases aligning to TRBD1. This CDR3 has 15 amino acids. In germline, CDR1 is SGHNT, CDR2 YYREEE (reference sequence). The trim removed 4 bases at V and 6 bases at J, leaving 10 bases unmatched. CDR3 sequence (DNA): TGTGCCAGCAGCCAGACGACAGGGGACCGGGATACGCAGTATTTT. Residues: CASSQTTGDRDTQYF.

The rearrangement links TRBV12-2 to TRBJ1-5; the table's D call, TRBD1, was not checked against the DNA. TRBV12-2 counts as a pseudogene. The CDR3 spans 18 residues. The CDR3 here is CASRCGQGISFSNQPQHF. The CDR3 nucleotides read TGTGCAAGTCGCTGTGGGCAGGGCATATCCTTTAGCAATCAGCCCCAGCATTTT.

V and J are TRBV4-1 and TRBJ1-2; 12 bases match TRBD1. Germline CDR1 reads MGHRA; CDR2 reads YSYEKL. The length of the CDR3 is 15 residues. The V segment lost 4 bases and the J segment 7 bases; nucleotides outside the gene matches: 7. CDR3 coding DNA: TGCGCCAGCAGCCCCCCCGGGACAGGGGGCGGTGGCTACACCTTC. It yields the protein CASSPPGTGGGGYTF.

The DNA of the CDR3 is TGCGCCAGCAGCTTCGATTCAGGGGGCCATGAAAAACTGTTTTTT. This translates into CASSFDSGGHEKLFF. This rearrangement joins TRBV5-1 to TRBJ1-4; 8 bases match TRBD1. The CDR3 spans 15 residues. The V gene end was trimmed by 2 bases and the J gene end by 6 bases; junction bases not matched to a gene: 6. Germline V gives CDR1 SGHRS, CDR2 YFSETQ.

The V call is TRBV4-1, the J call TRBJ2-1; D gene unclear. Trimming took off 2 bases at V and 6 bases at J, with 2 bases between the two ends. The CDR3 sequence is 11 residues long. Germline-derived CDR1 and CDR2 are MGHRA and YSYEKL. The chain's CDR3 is CASSQLNEQFF. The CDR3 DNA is TGCGCCAGCAGCCAACTCAATGAGCAGTTCTTC.

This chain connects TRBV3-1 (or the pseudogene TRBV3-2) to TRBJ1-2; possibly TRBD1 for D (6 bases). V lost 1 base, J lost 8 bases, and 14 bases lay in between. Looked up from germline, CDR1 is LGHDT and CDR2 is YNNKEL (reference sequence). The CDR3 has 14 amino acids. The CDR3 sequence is CASSQGETGRGYTF. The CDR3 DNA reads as TGTGCCAGCAGCCAAGGGGAGACAGGAAGAGGCTACACCTTC.

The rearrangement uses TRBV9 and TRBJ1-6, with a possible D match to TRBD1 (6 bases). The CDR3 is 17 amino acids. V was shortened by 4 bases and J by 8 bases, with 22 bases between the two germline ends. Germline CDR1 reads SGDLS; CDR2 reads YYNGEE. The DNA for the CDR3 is TGTGCCAGCAGCCTACGGGTGGACAGCACTACGGATTCACCCCTCCACTTT. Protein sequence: CASSLRVDSTTDSPLHF.

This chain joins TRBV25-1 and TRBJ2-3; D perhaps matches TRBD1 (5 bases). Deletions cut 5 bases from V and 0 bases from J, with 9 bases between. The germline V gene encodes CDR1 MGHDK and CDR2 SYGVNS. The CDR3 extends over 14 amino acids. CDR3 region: CASSRGSSTDTQYF. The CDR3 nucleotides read TGTGCCAGCAGTAGGGGATCTAGCACAGATACGCAGTATTTT.